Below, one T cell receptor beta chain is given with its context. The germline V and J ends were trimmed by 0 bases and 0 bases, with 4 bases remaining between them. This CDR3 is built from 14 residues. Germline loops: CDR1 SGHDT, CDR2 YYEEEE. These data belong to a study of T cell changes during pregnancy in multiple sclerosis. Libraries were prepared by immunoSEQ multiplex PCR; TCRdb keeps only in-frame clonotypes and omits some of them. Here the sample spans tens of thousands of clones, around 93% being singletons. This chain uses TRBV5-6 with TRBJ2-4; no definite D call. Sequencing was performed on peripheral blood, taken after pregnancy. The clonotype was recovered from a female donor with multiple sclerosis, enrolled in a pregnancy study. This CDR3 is CASSLGRAKNIQYF. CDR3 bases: TGTGCCAGCAGCTTGGGTAGAGCCAAAAACATTCAGTACTTC. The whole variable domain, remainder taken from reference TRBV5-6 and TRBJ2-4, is DAGVTQSPTHLIKTRGQQVTLRCSPKSGHDTVSWYQQALGQGPQFIFQYYEEEERQRGNFPDRFSGHQFPNYSSELNVNALLLGDSALYLCASSLGRAKNIQYFGAGTRLSVL.